This is a list of T cell receptor beta chains from one sample in a study of T-cell reconstitution after alpha-beta-depleted transplantation in children. TCRdb used MiXCR to reprocess the PCR reads, holding one entry per CDR3 protein. The profile covers 400,000 to 500,000 distinct CDR3 sequences, with around 9.9% appearing a single time and 4.5% to 6.5% taken by the ten largest. The sample here was PBMCs from the stem cell graft donor, taken from the stem cell graft. The receptors were gathered from a human donor who donated a stem cell graft to a child with acute myeloid leukemia. CDR3s include the opening cysteine and the closing phenylalanine or tryptophan. D genes are given only for firm matches. The size entry is marked missing in some rows and otherwise reads once, few, many or a size class.

clone_size	v_call	j_call	d_call	cdr3_nt	cdr3_aa
few	TRBV28	TRBJ2-1	TRBD1	TGTGCCAGCAGTCAACCAGGACAGGGCTACCTAAATGAGCAGTTCTTC	CASSQPGQGYLNEQFF
few	TRBV7-2	TRBJ2-3	TRBD2	TGTGCCAGCAGCACCGGACTAGCGGGAGAAGGCACAGATACGCAGTATTTT	CASSTGLAGEGTDTQYF
NA	TRBV15	TRBJ2-5	TRBD2	TGTGCCACCAGCAGCTGGGCTGGGGGGGGAGGAGAGACCCAGTACTTC	CATSSWAGGGGETQYF
NA	TRBV5-1	TRBJ2-3	TRBD1	TGCGCCAGCAGCCCCGGGACAGGAGCTAGCACAGATACGCAGTATTTT	CASSPGTGASTDTQYF
NA	TRBV18	TRBJ1-5	NA	TGTGCCAGCTCCCGGCGTGAGGGCCGGCAGCCCCAGCATTTT	CASSRREGRQPQHF
NA	TRBV7-9	TRBJ1-2	TRBD1	TGTGCCAGCAGCTTAGGGGGGGCCCGGGACAGAAATGGCTACACCTTC	CASSLGGARDRNGYTF
NA	TRBV5-1	TRBJ2-3	NA	TGCGCCAGCAGCTCGGGACTTGTGGCAGATACGCAGTATTTT	CASSSGLVADTQYF
many	TRBV5-8	TRBJ2-3	NA	TGTGCCAGCAGCTTGGCCGAGCCGCTAAGGTACACAGATACGCAGTATTTT	CASSLAEPLRYTDTQYF
few	TRBV27	TRBJ2-2	TRBD2	TGTGCCAGCAGTTTATCTCGGGCGGGGGGATGGTCCGGGGAGCTGTTTTTT	CASSLSRAGGWSGELFF
many	TRBV7-9	TRBJ1-2	NA	TGTGCCAGCAGCTTAGAAGGGGAATTCTATGGCTACACCTTC	CASSLEGEFYGYTF
many	TRBV5-1	TRBJ2-5	NA	TGCGCCAGCACAAAGGGACGGCAAGAGACCCAGTACTTC	CASTKGRQETQYF